This TCR beta chain was retrieved from a study of blood T cell repertoires in COVID-19. Study context: The United States, Italy and Spain were the sources of the acute and convalescent COVID-19 samples. PBMCs, B-cell-depleted T cells, or T cells were the source of the cDNA or gDNA that made up the material.

Per the original data handling: Estimated nucleated cell counts came from reference gene primer amplification. The method was immunoSEQ multiplex PCR; TCRdb's version includes in-frame clones alone and lacks a portion of them. The D gene and trimming were derived from the DNA, and the V and J assignments and clone size from that table. This sample has 120,000 to 150,000 clones, with roughly 80% found just once. This CDR3 spans 12 amino acids. The V gene lost 3 bases and the J gene lost 5 bases, with 7 bases spanning the gap. The germline gives CDR1 LGHNT, CDR2 FRNRAP. The sample was peripheral blood. The chain links TRBV12-5 to TRBJ2-5, with no clear D. This clonotype originated in a man aged 45-65 years with active or convalescent COVID-19. The CDR3 DNA reads as TGTGCTAGTGGTTTTAGCTGGGAGACCCAGTACTTC. Residues: CASGFSWETQYF.